These T cell receptor beta chains were read from a single sample in a study of blood T cell repertoires in COVID-19. Sequenced by immunoSEQ multiplex PCR; TCRdb stores in-frame clones only, minus some. The data contain roughly 190,000 clones, approximately 80% of them singletons. Sequencing was carried out using peripheral blood. Receptor source: a woman aged 35 to 49 with COVID-19, enrolled during active disease. CDR3s include the opening cysteine and the closing phenylalanine or tryptophan. A D gene is named only where the DNA matches it firmly. Expanded clones are given a class, and other clones once, few, many or no size at all.

j_call: TRBJ2-1
clone_size: .
d_call: TRBD2
v_call: TRBV15
cdr3_length: 17
cdr3_nt: TGTGCCACCAGCCGAAAGGGACTAGCGGGAGCCTTGGATGAGCAGTTCTTC
cdr3_aa: CATSRKGLAGALDEQFF

j_call: TRBJ2-5
clone_size: .
d_call: .
v_call: TRBV12-3/TRBV12-4
cdr3_length: 13
cdr3_nt: TGTGCCAGCAGCCCCCCCGCCGGAGAGACCCAGTACTTC
cdr3_aa: CASSPPAGETQYF

j_call: TRBJ1-2
clone_size: .
d_call: .
v_call: TRBV5-6
cdr3_length: 14
cdr3_nt: TGTGCCAGCAGTTTTCGGGTCTTAGGAGACGGCTACACCTTC
cdr3_aa: CASSFRVLGDGYTF

j_call: TRBJ2-5
clone_size: .
d_call: .
v_call: TRBV3-1/TRBV3-2
cdr3_length: 18
cdr3_nt: TGTGCCAGCAGCCAAGATTGGGGGGGCCTTAGCGTTTCCGAGACCCAGTACTTC
cdr3_aa: CASSQDWGGLSVSETQYF

j_call: TRBJ1-6
clone_size: few
d_call: .
v_call: TRBV19
cdr3_length: 15
cdr3_nt: TGTGCCAGTAGTCTCCTTACGGGTTCCCGATCACCCCTCCACTTT
cdr3_aa: CASSLLTGSRSPLHF

j_call: TRBJ2-2
clone_size: .
d_call: TRBD1
v_call: TRBV7-9
cdr3_length: 16
cdr3_nt: TGTGCCAGCCGCCTCCCAGGACAGGGGGTTAACGGGGAGCTGTTTTTT
cdr3_aa: CASRLPGQGVNGELFF

j_call: TRBJ1-2
clone_size: many
d_call: TRBD1
v_call: TRBV2
cdr3_length: 12
cdr3_nt: TGTGCCAGCAGTGCACAGGGGAAGGGCTACACCTTC
cdr3_aa: CASSAQGKGYTF

j_call: TRBJ1-2
clone_size: .
d_call: TRBD1
v_call: TRBV30
cdr3_length: 14
cdr3_nt: TGTGCCGCCACAGGGGGTGCAGTCGGATATGGCTACACCTTC
cdr3_aa: CAATGGAVGYGYTF

j_call: TRBJ1-5
clone_size: .
d_call: TRBD1
v_call: TRBV27
cdr3_length: 14
cdr3_nt: TGTGCCAGCAGTTTATTTAGGGGGCATCAGCCCCAGCATTTT
cdr3_aa: CASSLFRGHQPQHF

j_call: TRBJ1-4
clone_size: .
d_call: TRBD1
v_call: TRBV7-9
cdr3_length: 17
cdr3_nt: TGTGCCAGCAGCCAAATCTCGGGACAGGGGTTAGGTGAAAAACTGTTTTTT
cdr3_aa: CASSQISGQGLGEKLFF

j_call: TRBJ2-1
clone_size: .
d_call: TRBD1
v_call: TRBV5-1
cdr3_length: 14
cdr3_nt: TGCGCCAGCAGCTTGGGGGACAGGGATAATGAGCAGTTCTTC
cdr3_aa: CASSLGDRDNEQFF

j_call: TRBJ2-1
clone_size: .
d_call: TRBD1
v_call: TRBV10-2
cdr3_length: 14
cdr3_nt: TGCGCCAGCAGGGGGGACAGCTTCTACAATGAGCAGTTCTTC
cdr3_aa: CASRGDSFYNEQFF

j_call: TRBJ1-2
clone_size: .
d_call: TRBD1
v_call: TRBV12-3/TRBV12-4
cdr3_length: 12
cdr3_nt: TGTGCCAGCACCAGGACAGGAGGTGGCTACACCTTC
cdr3_aa: CASTRTGGGYTF

j_call: TRBJ1-3
clone_size: .
d_call: .
v_call: TRBV6-5
cdr3_length: 13
cdr3_nt: TGTGCCAGCGACATCAGCTCTGGAAACACCATATATTTT
cdr3_aa: CASDISSGNTIYF

j_call: TRBJ2-6
clone_size: .
d_call: TRBD1
v_call: TRBV27
cdr3_length: 15
cdr3_nt: TGTGCCAGCAGTGATGACAGGGCTGGGGCCAACGTCCTGACTTTC
cdr3_aa: CASSDDRAGANVLTF

j_call: TRBJ1-2
clone_size: .
d_call: TRBD1
v_call: TRBV30
cdr3_length: 12
cdr3_nt: TGTGCCTGGAGCCTAGGGACAGGGCACTACACCTTC
cdr3_aa: CAWSLGTGHYTF

j_call: TRBJ2-3
clone_size: .
d_call: .
v_call: TRBV6-4
cdr3_length: 14
cdr3_nt: TGTGCCAGCAGTGACGATCTACGGGGAGATACGCAGTATTTT
cdr3_aa: CASSDDLRGDTQYF

j_call: TRBJ1-3
clone_size: .
d_call: .
v_call: TRBV14
cdr3_length: 14
cdr3_nt: TGTGCCAGCAGCCAAAGCCCTCATGGAAACACCATATATTTT
cdr3_aa: CASSQSPHGNTIYF

j_call: TRBJ2-2
clone_size: .
d_call: .
v_call: TRBV6-5
cdr3_length: 15
cdr3_nt: TGTGCCAGCGGACTCACAGGGAGGAACACCGGGGAGCTGTTTTTT
cdr3_aa: CASGLTGRNTGELFF

j_call: TRBJ2-7
clone_size: .
d_call: TRBD2
v_call: TRBV11-2
cdr3_length: 13
cdr3_nt: TGTGCCAGCAGTTTTCTAGCGGGAAACGAGCAGTACTTC
cdr3_aa: CASSFLAGNEQYF

j_call: TRBJ1-3
clone_size: .
d_call: TRBD1
v_call: TRBV18
cdr3_length: 18
cdr3_nt: TGTGCCAGCTCACCGGGTCGGGACAGGTCGAGGACTGGAAACACCATATATTTT
cdr3_aa: CASSPGRDRSRTGNTIYF

j_call: TRBJ2-1
clone_size: .
d_call: TRBD2
v_call: TRBV28
cdr3_length: 15
cdr3_nt: TGTGCCAGCAGTTTATGGGGAGGGACCTACAATGAGCAGTTCTTC
cdr3_aa: CASSLWGGTYNEQFF

j_call: TRBJ2-7
clone_size: many
d_call: .
v_call: TRBV7-8
cdr3_length: 13
cdr3_nt: TGTGCCGTAGCCGGGTTGAGCTCCTACGAGCAGTACTTC
cdr3_aa: CAVAGLSSYEQYF

j_call: TRBJ1-1
clone_size: many
d_call: .
v_call: TRBV29-1
cdr3_length: 10
cdr3_nt: TGCAGCGCCAGGACATCCCAAGCTTTCTTT
cdr3_aa: CSARTSQAFF

j_call: TRBJ2-2
clone_size: .
d_call: TRBD2
v_call: TRBV29-1
cdr3_length: 12
cdr3_nt: TGCAGCGGACTAGCGAGCACCGGGGAGCTGTTTTTT
cdr3_aa: CSGLASTGELFF

j_call: TRBJ1-3
clone_size: few
d_call: TRBD1
v_call: TRBV7-9
cdr3_length: 17
cdr3_nt: TGTGCCAGCAGCTTAGCTGGGAAGGGGGCCTCTGGAAACACCATATATTTT
cdr3_aa: CASSLAGKGASGNTIYF

j_call: TRBJ2-5
clone_size: few
d_call: .
v_call: TRBV28
cdr3_length: 12
cdr3_nt: TGTGCCAGCAGTTTGGCGAGGGAGACCCAGTACTTC
cdr3_aa: CASSLARETQYF

j_call: TRBJ1-5
clone_size: .
d_call: .
v_call: TRBV12-3/TRBV12-4
cdr3_length: 13
cdr3_nt: TGTGCCAGCAGTTTATCGGGAGGAACGCCCCAGCATTTT
cdr3_aa: CASSLSGGTPQHF

j_call: TRBJ2-5
clone_size: .
d_call: TRBD2
v_call: TRBV19
cdr3_length: 14
cdr3_nt: TGTGCCAGTAGCTCCGGGACTAAGGAGGAGACCCAGTACTTC
cdr3_aa: CASSSGTKEETQYF